The 9 T cell receptor beta chains reported below all come from one sample, sequenced in a study of neoadjuvant anti-PD-1 for oral cavity cancer. Sequenced by immunoSEQ multiplex PCR; TCRdb stores in-frame clones only, minus some. The sample consists of 15,000 to 20,000 clones, about two thirds of them appearing once. The sequences come from PBMCs, collected before nivolumab (anti-PD-1) treatment. Receptors were obtained from a person aged 40 to 85 with oral cavity squamous cell carcinoma.

The chain is built from TRBV19 and TRBJ1-2; no reliable D call. The V end lost 6 bases, the J end lost 5 bases, and 31 bases lay between the germline ends. The germline V gene encodes CDR1 LNHDA and CDR2 SQIVND (reference sequence). The CDR3 covers 19 residues. The CDR3 DNA sequence: TGTGCCAGTAGAGCTCGCCGGGCTGATAGAATTATCCCTGTTTATGGCTACACCTTC. It encodes CASRARRADRIIPVYGYTF.

The J gene is TRBJ1-2, the V gene TRBV27, with 8 bases lining up with TRBD1. V was pared by 3 bases and J by 6 bases, with 9 bases of the junction left unmatched. The CDR3 covers 15 residues. Germline V gives CDR1 MNHEY, CDR2 SMNVEV (reference sequence). CDR3 loop: CASSFLGQGADGYTF. For the CDR3, the DNA is TGTGCCAGCAGTTTTCTCGGGCAGGGGGCAGATGGCTACACCTTC.

The sample holds one count of this clone. The chain links TRBV5-1 to TRBJ1-1; D may be TRBD1 (5 bases). V lost 0 bases to trimming and J lost 6 bases, with 12 bases between them. The CDR3 is 14 residues long. CDR1 and CDR2 (germline): SGHRS, YFSETQ. Here the CDR3 DNA reads TGCGCCAGCAGCTTGGGACCCGGAGGGGCTGAAGCTTTCTTT. Its translation: CASSLGPGGAEAFF.

The chain links TRBV9 to TRBJ1-6, with TRBD1 as a possible D gene (6 bases). The CDR3 length is 15 residues. Germline V lookup: CDR1 SGDLS, CDR2 YYNGEE. The V and J ends lost 4 bases and 5 bases respectively, with 13 bases between them. In DNA, the CDR3 is TGTGCCAGCAGCTCCCCGGGACAAGATAATTCACCCCTCCACTTT. Its translation is CASSSPGQDNSPLHF.

J is TRBJ2-5 and V is TRBV7-3; D not certain. Germline CDR1 is SGHTA and CDR2 is FQGTGA. Trimming removed 2 bases at V and 1 base at J, with 17 bases between. This CDR3 contains 17 residues. The CDR3 DNA follows: TGTGCCAGCAGCTTAGGGCGGCAGGCCCGTGTCCAAGAGACCCAGTACTTC. This encodes CASSLGRQARVQETQYF.

This clone has more than one count but fewer than ten. It is unclear where the CDR3 begins or ends on the DNA, so no DNA is shown, and the CDR3 is as TCRdb lists it. The chain carries TRBV19 and TRBJ1-5; TRBD1, the table's D call, was not compared with the DNA. Germline CDR1 LNHDA, CDR2 SQIVND (reference sequence). The CDR3 numbers 14 amino acids, ends counted. CDR3 sequence reads: CASSSGHISQPQHF.

The chain joins TRBV7-6 to TRBJ2-1; D not certain. Deletions cut 1 base from V and 0 bases from J, with 13 bases between. Germline assignment: CDR1 SGHVS and CDR2 FNYEAQ. This CDR3 has 17 amino acids. The CDR3 loop reads CASSLDPPGSSYNEQFF. CDR3 nucleotide sequence: TGTGCCAGCAGCTTAGACCCCCCCGGTAGCTCCTACAATGAGCAGTTCTTC.

This clone was counted once. The CDR3 sequence is CASGPGAGETQYF. In nucleotides, the CDR3 is TGTGCCAGCGGCCCGGGGGCAGGGGAGACCCAGTACTTC. The rearrangement links TRBV11-2 to TRBJ2-5; perhaps D is TRBD1 or TRBD2 (6 bases each). The CDR3 consists of 13 residues. V lost 8 bases to trimming and J lost 5 bases, with 15 bases between them. The germline V gene encodes CDR1 SGHAT and CDR2 FQNNGV.

The rearrangement links TRBV29-1 to TRBJ1-2; weak D call: TRBD1 (6 bases). The CDR3 covers 12 residues. The ends were cut back, 5 bases at V and 8 bases at J, with 15 bases in the middle. CDR1 and CDR2 from the germline V gene are SQVTM and ANQGSEA. The CDR3 protein is CSVTTGSGGYTF. DNA of the CDR3: TGCAGCGTTACTACAGGGTCCGGGGGCTACACCTTC.